The entry that follows covers one TCR beta chain sequence. Produced via immunoSEQ multiplex PCR; TCRdb's table is partial and in-frame only. The data hold 250,000 or so clones, with around 89% observed a single time. The data are from a study of blood T cell repertoires in COVID-19. Study context: Italy, Spain and the United States were the sources of the convalescent and acute COVID-19 samples. In each case, the material was cDNA or gDNA derived from T cells, B-cell-depleted T cells, or PBMCs.

Trimming removed 7 bases from V and 0 bases from J, with 9 bases in between. Germline CDR1 is MNHEY and CDR2 is SMNVEV (reference sequence). The CDR3 contains 14 residues. The study recruited people aged roughly 18 to 100 years across 24 US areas. Grouping used clinical history reported by participants in a survey and questionnaire. Sequencing was carried out using PBMCs or T cells enriched from blood (not recorded which). The clonotype was recovered from a woman in her twenties or thirties with acute COVID-19. The rearrangement links TRBV27 to TRBJ2-2, with D possibly TRBD2 on 5 matching bases. In DNA form, the CDR3 reads TGTGCCAGCATGAGGACTCCGAACACCGGGGAGCTGTTTTTT. It specifies CASMRTPNTGELFF.